These T cell receptor beta chains were read from a single sample in a study of CXCR3-negative and CXCR3-positive naive CD8 T cells. For each CDR3 protein, TCRdb gives one entry from its re-call of the 5' RACE reads, without DNA. The sample includes about 40,000 distinct CDR3 sequences. The sequencing sample was made of memory CD8+ T cells from blood. Receptor source: a human donor in good health. Some clones in this sample may be carry-over from other donors' samples. CDR3s include the opening cysteine and the closing phenylalanine or tryptophan. Fields, in order: J gene, clone size, V gene, CDR3 protein. Only part of the rows carry a size: once, few, many, or a class if the clone is expanded.

TRBJ2-3	.	TRBV20-1	CSAKLAGVPSVTDTQYF
TRBJ1-1	.	TRBV19	CASSNFDKAFF
TRBJ2-5	.	TRBV29-1	CSADSGVEQETQYF
TRBJ1-2	.	TRBV7-9	CASSGANYGYTF
TRBJ2-3	.	TRBV6-5	CASSYRRVAHTDTQYF
TRBJ2-1	.	TRBV7-9	CASSLALSSEQFF
TRBJ1-1	.	TRBV7-6	CASSLVLGAATEAFF
TRBJ1-1	.	TRBV6-1	CASSDKLENTEAFF
TRBJ2-1	.	TRBV15	CATSRDLAGGNEQFF
TRBJ1-1	.	TRBV4-3	CASSQERAMNTEAFF
TRBJ2-3	.	TRBV9	CASSVVATPDTQYF
TRBJ2-7	.	TRBV6-5	CASSSGLAGYEQYF
TRBJ2-1	.	TRBV4-3	CASSQDGASGGFYNEQFF
TRBJ1-1	.	TRBV12-3/TRBV12-4	CASSPPIGGTMNTEAFF
TRBJ1-1	.	TRBV5-1	CASSLEGYNTNTEAFF
TRBJ2-3	.	TRBV29-1	CSVVGGQISTDTQYF
TRBJ2-1	.	TRBV6-5	CASSYFGSEQFF
TRBJ2-1	.	TRBV4-3	CASSQEVAGSYNEQFF
TRBJ2-7	.	TRBV27	CASSLVGTGGPLEQYF
TRBJ2-2	.	TRBV29-1	CTYQGDTGELFF
TRBJ2-3	.	TRBV29-1	CSVEDGLNTDTQYF
TRBJ1-1	.	TRBV7-9	CASSPRGGGWSDTEAFF
TRBJ2-3	.	TRBV20-1	CSARDPPGTVFHTQYF
TRBJ1-1	.	TRBV12-3/TRBV12-4	CASSDGGNTEAFF
TRBJ2-1	medium-sized	TRBV4-1	CAGASGQGNEQFF
TRBJ2-2	.	TRBV6-2/TRBV6-3	CASRRRETGQNTGELFF
TRBJ2-1	.	TRBV4-2	CASSQGPEGNEQFF
TRBJ2-1	.	TRBV6-5	CASTYRQGANEQFF
TRBJ1-4	.	TRBV7-9	CASSRTGLGEKLFF
TRBJ2-3	.	TRBV6-5	CAIAPNPAGRRDTQYF
TRBJ1-1	medium-sized	TRBV27	CASSPSGDTEAFF
TRBJ2-1	.	TRBV12-3/TRBV12-4	CASSLDGRAVSEQFF
TRBJ2-5	.	TRBV6-2/TRBV6-3	CASSYSWGVSRQETQYF
TRBJ2-5	.	TRBV10-3	CAISSPSGGETQYF
TRBJ2-6	.	TRBV7-2	CASSLSGGGFSGANVLTF
TRBJ2-3	.	TRBV23-1	CASSQFRGRADTQYF
TRBJ1-4	.	TRBV6-2/TRBV6-3	CASSYLGALDEKLFF
TRBJ2-1	.	TRBV15	CATSRGLVYEQFF
TRBJ2-5	.	TRBV5-1	CASSLDGGPMETQYF
TRBJ2-2	.	TRBV6-5	CASGQPTGELFF
TRBJ1-1	.	TRBV7-9	CASSTTIGTPGWGAFF
TRBJ2-3	.	TRBV7-8	CASTEFQGAGTDTQYF
TRBJ2-7	.	TRBV6-5	CASSYGTGFYSYEQYF
TRBJ2-1	.	TRBV20-1	CSARDGGVEVNEQFF
TRBJ2-1	.	TRBV20-1	CSAPEELSSYNEQFF
TRBJ1-5	.	TRBV7-9	CASRIGNQPQHF
TRBJ2-1	.	TRBV4-1	CASMIDNEQFF
TRBJ2-7	.	TRBV28	CASSPQKGARSYEQYF
TRBJ2-1	.	TRBV2	CASRVAGGYNEQFF
TRBJ2-2	.	TRBV4-3	CASSQDQGKIWSGELFF
TRBJ2-3	.	TRBV4-3	CASSRSSLDTQYF
TRBJ1-1	.	TRBV6-6	CASSYPIDDTLDTEAFF
TRBJ2-2	.	TRBV28	CASSLRRQANTGELFF